This TCR beta chain was retrieved from a study of cytomegalovirus exposure and HLA in healthy donors. V was pared by 4 bases and J by 6 bases, with 25 bases between. The CDR3 is 17 amino acids. CDR1 and CDR2 (germline): MNHNS, SASEGT. Study-wide points: Later work found most CMV-associated TCR beta chains apparently HLA-restricted.

PCR primers comprised 60 Vbeta and 13 Jbeta primers. Method: immunoSEQ multiplex PCR; TCRdb's copy keeps in-frame clones and lacks some. The sample contains roughly 120,000 clones, around 86% of which appear only once. Concerning this clone itself: Its specificity is unknown.

Donors were ostensibly healthy at sampling, although undocumented immune exposures were probable. The TCR originated in a man between 35 and 55 years old in good health and CMV-seronegative. Sequences were obtained from PBMCs. The genes are TRBV6-1 and TRBJ2-7, with D maybe TRBD1 (6 bases). CDR3 DNA: TGTGCCAGCAGTGGACCCCCAGGACAGCCATCAGGGGTCGAGCAGTACTTC. Encoded protein: CASSGPPGQPSGVEQYF.